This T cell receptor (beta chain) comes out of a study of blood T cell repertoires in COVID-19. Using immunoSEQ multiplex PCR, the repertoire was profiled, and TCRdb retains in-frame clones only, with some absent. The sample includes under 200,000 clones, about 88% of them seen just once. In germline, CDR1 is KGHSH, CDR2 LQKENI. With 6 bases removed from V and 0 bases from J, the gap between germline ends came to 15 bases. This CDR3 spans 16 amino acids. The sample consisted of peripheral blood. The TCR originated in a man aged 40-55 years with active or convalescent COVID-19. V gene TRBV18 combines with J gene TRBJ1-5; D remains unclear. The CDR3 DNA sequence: TGTGCCAGCTCTGTCGTGGGGAGCAATAGCAATCAGCCCCAGCATTTT. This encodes CASSVVGSNSNQPQHF. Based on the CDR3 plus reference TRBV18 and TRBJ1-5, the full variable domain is NAGVMQNPRHLVRRRGQEARLRCSPMKGHSHVYWYRQLPEEGLKFMVYLQKENIIDESGMPKERFSAEFPKEGPSILRIQQVVRGDSAAYFCASSVVGSNSNQPQHFGDGTRLSIL.